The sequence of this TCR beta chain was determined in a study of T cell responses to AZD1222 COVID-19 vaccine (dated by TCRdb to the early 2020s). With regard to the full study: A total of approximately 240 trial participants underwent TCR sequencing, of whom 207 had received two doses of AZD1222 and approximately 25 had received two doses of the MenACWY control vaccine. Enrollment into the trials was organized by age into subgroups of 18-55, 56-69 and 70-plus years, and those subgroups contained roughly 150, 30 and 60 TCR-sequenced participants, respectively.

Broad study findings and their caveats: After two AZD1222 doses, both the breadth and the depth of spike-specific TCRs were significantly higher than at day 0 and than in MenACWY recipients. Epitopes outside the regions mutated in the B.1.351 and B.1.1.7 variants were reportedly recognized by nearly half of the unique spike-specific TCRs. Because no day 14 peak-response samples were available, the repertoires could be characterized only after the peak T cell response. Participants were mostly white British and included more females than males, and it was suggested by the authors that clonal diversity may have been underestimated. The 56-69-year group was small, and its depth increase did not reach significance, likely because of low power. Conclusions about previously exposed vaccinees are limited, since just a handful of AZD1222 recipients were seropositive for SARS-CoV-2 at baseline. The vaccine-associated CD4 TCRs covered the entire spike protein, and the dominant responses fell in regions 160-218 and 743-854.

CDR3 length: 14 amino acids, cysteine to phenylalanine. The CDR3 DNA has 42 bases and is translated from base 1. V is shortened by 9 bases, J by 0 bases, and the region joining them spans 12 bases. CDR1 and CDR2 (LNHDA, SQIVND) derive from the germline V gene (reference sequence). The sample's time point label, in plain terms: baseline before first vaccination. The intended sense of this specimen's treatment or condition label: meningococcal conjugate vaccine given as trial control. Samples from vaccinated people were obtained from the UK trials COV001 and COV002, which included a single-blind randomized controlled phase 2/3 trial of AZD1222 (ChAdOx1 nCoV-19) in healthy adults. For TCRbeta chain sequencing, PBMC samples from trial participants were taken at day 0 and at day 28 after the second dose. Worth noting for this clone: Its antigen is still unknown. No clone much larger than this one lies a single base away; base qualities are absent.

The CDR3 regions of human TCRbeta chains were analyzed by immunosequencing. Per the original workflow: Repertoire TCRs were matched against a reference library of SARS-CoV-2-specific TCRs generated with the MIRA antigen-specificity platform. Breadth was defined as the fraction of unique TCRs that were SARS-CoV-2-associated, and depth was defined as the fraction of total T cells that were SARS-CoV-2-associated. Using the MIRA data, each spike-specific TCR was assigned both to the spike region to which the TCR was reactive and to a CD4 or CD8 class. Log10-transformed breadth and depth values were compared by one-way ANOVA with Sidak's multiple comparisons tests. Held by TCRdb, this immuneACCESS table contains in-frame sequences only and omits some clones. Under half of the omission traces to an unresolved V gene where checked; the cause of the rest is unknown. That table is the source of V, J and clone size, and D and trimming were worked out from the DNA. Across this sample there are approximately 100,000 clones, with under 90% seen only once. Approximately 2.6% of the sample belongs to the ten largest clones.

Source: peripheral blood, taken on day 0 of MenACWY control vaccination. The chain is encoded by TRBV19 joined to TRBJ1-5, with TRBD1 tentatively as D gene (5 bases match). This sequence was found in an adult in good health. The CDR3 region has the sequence CASAGAVSNQPQHF. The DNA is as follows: TGTGCCAGCGCTGGGGCAGTTAGCAATCAGCCCCAGCATTTT.